The next 30 T cell receptor beta chains were all read from a single sample in a study of T cell changes during pregnancy in multiple sclerosis. The data were produced by immunoSEQ multiplex PCR, yet TCRdb's version contains in-frame clones alone and is incomplete. Of roughly 110,000 clones listed, 92% were seen once; the top ten hold around 1.5%. This material consisted of peripheral blood, taken after pregnancy. The source is a female donor with multiple sclerosis, enrolled in a pregnancy study.

Here the CDR3 reads CASSQDIGGEYTQYF. In nucleotides, the CDR3 is TGTGCCAGCAGCCAAGATATCGGGGGAGAGTATACGCAGTATTTT. The genes are TRBV4-2 and TRBJ2-3; a weak D match, TRBD2 (6 bases). CDR3 length equals 15 residues. Trimming took 0 bases from V and 7 from J, leaving 14 bases between them. Per germline, CDR1 LGHNA and CDR2 YNFKEQ.

This clone was observed a single time. This chain connects TRBV5-1 to TRBJ2-2; no clear D gene. The germline V gene encodes CDR1 SGHRS and CDR2 YFSETQ. Between the trimmed V and J ends, which lost 4 bases and 5 bases, there was a span of 18 bases. The CDR3 loop spans 16 amino acids. The CDR3 loop reads CASSPLGVARTGELFF. Written as DNA, the CDR3 is TGCGCCAGCAGCCCCCTCGGTGTAGCCCGTACCGGGGAGCTGTTTTTT.

The rearrangement uses TRBV7-4 and TRBJ1-5, with 9 bases that match TRBD1. V was clipped by 5 bases and J by 0 bases; unmatched bases: 17. Germline V lookup: CDR1 SGHVT, CDR2 SQSDAQ. CDR3 length equals 20 residues. The CDR3, as DNA: TGTGCCAGCAGCCTGGCCCTACAGGGGGCCCCACTGTGTAGCAATCAGCCCCAGCATTTT. It codes for CASSLALQGAPLCSNQPQHF.

The chain combines TRBV5-6 with TRBJ1-5; 8 bases align to TRBD1. V dropped 0 bases and J dropped 3; count of bases not matched to a gene: 2. The CDR3 contains 15 residues. Per the germline V gene, CDR1 is SGHDT and CDR2 is YYEEEE. The DNA for the CDR3 is TGTGCCAGCAGCTTGGGCAGGGGGCCCAATCAGCCCCAGCATTTT. Encoded protein: CASSLGRGPNQPQHF.

The gene calls are TRBV19 and TRBJ2-7; a weak D match, TRBD1 (5 bases). CDR1 and CDR2 from the germline V gene are LNHDA and SQIVND (reference sequence). CDR3 length equals 14 residues. Trimming left V 3 bases short and J 0 bases short, with 9 bases between. CDR3 coding DNA: TGTGCCAGTAGTATTCAGGGAATCTCCTACGAGCAGTACTTC. Protein: CASSIQGISYEQYF.

The chain uses TRBV6-5 and TRBJ2-5, with TRBD1 as a possible D gene (6 bases). V lost 2 bases and J 3 bases, leaving 10 bases between the germline ends. Germline CDR1 is MNHEY and CDR2 is SVGAGI. This CDR3 region has 14 residues. The CDR3 nucleotides read TGTGCCAGCAGTTACGGGCAGGGGAAAGAGACCCAGTACTTC. It codes for CASSYGQGKETQYF.

The chain has TRBV2 and TRBJ2-3; D remains unclear. There are 10 residues in the CDR3. The germline V gene has CDR1 SNHLY and CDR2 FYNNEI. CDR3 nucleotides: TGTGGCTTTGGTGGCGATACGCAGTATTTT. It yields the protein CGFGGDTQYF.

The V call is TRBV5-4, the J call TRBJ2-1; 11 bases align to TRBD1. Germline V gene lookup returns CDR1 SGHNT and CDR2 YYREEE (reference sequence). The CDR3 is 15 amino acids. Trimming removed 4 bases from V and 3 bases from J; junction bases left unmatched: 3. DNA of the CDR3: TGTGCCAGCAGCACGGGACAGGGGGTCTACAATGAGCAGTTCTTC. Protein: CASSTGQGVYNEQFF.

The chain carries TRBV6-1 and TRBJ1-5, with a weak D call TRBD1 (6 bases). Germline assignment: CDR1 MNHNS and CDR2 SASEGT. Trimming cost V 5 bases and J 4 bases, with 12 bases left between them. This CDR3 is built from 14 residues. The CDR3 loop is CASSPEGGNQPQHF. DNA of the CDR3: TGTGCCAGCAGTCCCGAGGGGGGGAATCAGCCCCAGCATTTT.

This sequence joins TRBV11-2 and TRBJ2-7, with 12 bases aligning to TRBD1. This CDR3 region has 15 residues. V gave up 5 bases and J gave up 6 bases; unmatched junction bases: 8. Germline lookup yields CDR1 SGHAT and CDR2 FQNNGV. CDR3: CASSQTWDRGPEQYF. The CDR3 DNA follows: TGTGCCAGCAGCCAAACTTGGGACAGGGGGCCCGAGCAGTACTTC.

This clone was seen a few times. The chain recombines TRBV28 with TRBJ1-2, with TRBD1 matching 8 bases. Germline assignment: CDR1 MDHEN and CDR2 SYDVKM. The CDR3 spans 15 residues. The ends lost 5 bases at V and 2 bases at J; junction bases unmatched: 7. CDR3 DNA sequence: TGTGCCAGCAGTGTCACAGGGGGGACAAACTATGGCTACACCTTC. It specifies CASSVTGGTNYGYTF.

This chain connects TRBV28 to TRBJ2-7, with 8 bases identical to TRBD1. Germline lookup yields CDR1 MDHEN and CDR2 SYDVKM. V was clipped by 6 bases and J by 4 bases; unmatched bases: 5. The CDR3 loop spans 13 amino acids. CDR3 region: CASSPDRGYEQYF. DNA of the CDR3: TGTGCCAGCAGCCCAGACAGGGGTTACGAGCAGTACTTC.

This clone was recorded a few times. The chain recombines TRBV27 with TRBJ2-7, with D tentatively TRBD2 (5 bases). CDR1 and CDR2 (germline): MNHEY, SMNVEV (reference sequence). The CDR3 covers 13 residues. Between the trimmed V and J ends, which lost 5 bases and 0 bases, there was a span of 8 bases. CDR3 amino acids: CASSGGNSYEQYF. CDR3 nucleotides: TGTGCCAGCAGTGGAGGTAACTCCTACGAGCAGTACTTC.

The V gene is TRBV6-5, the J gene TRBJ1-5; weak D call: TRBD1 (5 bases). Trimming removed 6 bases from V and 0 bases from J, with 12 bases in between. CDR3 length equals 15 residues. Germline V CDR1 and CDR2: MNHEY, SVGAGI. CDR3 coding DNA: TGTGCCAGCAGGTCTCAGGGCAATAGCAATCAGCCCCAGCATTTT. Translated, it gives CASRSQGNSNQPQHF.

This clone has just one count. CDR3 in amino acids: CASSLRPLTGAGVGTGELFF. DNA for the CDR3: TGTGCCAGCAGCTTAAGGCCACTGACGGGAGCGGGAGTGGGTACCGGGGAGCTGTTTTTT. The genes are TRBV7-6 and TRBJ2-2; 8 nucleotides agree with TRBD2. V lost 2 bases to trimming and J lost 5 bases; unmatched junction nucleotides: 19. The CDR3 has 20 amino acids. Germline V gene sequence: CDR1 SGHVS, CDR2 FNYEAQ. The variable domain in full, completed from reference TRBV7-6 and TRBJ2-2, reads GAGVSQSPRYKVTKRGQDVALRCDPISGHVSLYWYRQALGQGPEFLTYFNYEAQQDKSGLPNDRFSAERPEGSISTLTIQRTEQRDSAMYRCASSLRPLTGAGVGTGELFFGEGSRLTVL.

The chain's CDR3 is CASSQTGYNEQFF. The CDR3 DNA follows: TGTGCCAGCAGCCAGACAGGATACAATGAGCAGTTCTTC. The gene calls are TRBV5-4 and TRBJ2-1, with a weak D call TRBD1 (6 bases). The germline V and J ends were trimmed by 4 bases and 4 bases, with 9 bases remaining between them. CDR1 is SGHNT and CDR2 is YYREEE in the germline V gene (reference sequence). This CDR3 spans 13 amino acids. Full variable domain (rest looked up from reference TRBV5-4 and TRBJ2-1): ETGVTQSPTHLIKTRGQQVTLRCSSQSGHNTVSWYQQALGQGPQFIFQYYREEENGRGNFPPRFSGLQFPNYSSELNVNALELDDSALYLCASSQTGYNEQFFGPGTRLTVL.

J is TRBJ2-5 and V is TRBV7-9; tentatively, D is TRBD2 (5 bases). CDR3 length: 16 residues. The germline V and J ends were trimmed by 5 bases and 0 bases, with 16 bases remaining between them. CDR1 and CDR2 from the germline V gene are SEHNR and FQNEAQ (reference sequence). CDR3 nucleotide sequence: TGTGCCAGCAGCCCACCTCTACCGGGATACCAAGAGACCCAGTACTTC. Protein sequence: CASSPPLPGYQETQYF.

This sequence joins TRBV5-8 and TRBJ2-3, with TRBD1 identical over 10 bases. The CDR3 extends over 16 amino acids. Losses at the gene ends were 4 bases for V and 4 bases for J; bases not matched to a gene: 9. CDR1 and CDR2 (germline): SGHTS, YDEGEE. CDR3 DNA sequence: TGTGCCAGCAGCGTGGGACAGGGGTTAAGTGCAGATACGCAGTATTTT. Translation: CASSVGQGLSADTQYF.

The chain joins TRBV4-2 to TRBJ1-6; D not resolved. V was pared by 4 bases and J by 6 bases, with 7 bases between. Germline assignment: CDR1 LGHNA and CDR2 YNFKEQ. CDR3 length: 13 residues. This CDR3 is CASSRGFNSPLHF. DNA for the CDR3: TGTGCCAGCAGCCGAGGCTTTAATTCACCCCTCCACTTT.

The chain recombines TRBV5-1 with TRBJ1-4; TRBD1 matches 7 bases. Trimming removed 0 bases from V and 7 bases from J; junction bases left unmatched: 6. The germline V gene has CDR1 SGHRS and CDR2 YFSETQ. This CDR3 is 15 amino acids long. Here the CDR3 reads CASSLDWTGSEKLFF. The DNA of the CDR3 is TGCGCCAGCAGCTTGGACTGGACAGGAAGTGAAAAACTGTTTTTT.

The rearrangement uses TRBV6-4 and TRBJ2-1; 7 nucleotides agree with TRBD2. The CDR3 consists of 13 residues. V shed 3 bases, J shed 10 bases, and the junction held 6 bases outside the gene matches. CDR1 MRHNA and CDR2 SNTAGT come from the germline V gene. The CDR3 is CASSESGEGEQFF. The CDR3, as DNA: TGTGCCAGCAGTGAGAGCGGGGAGGGCGAGCAGTTCTTC.

The chain links TRBV7-9 to TRBJ2-7; D perhaps matches TRBD2 (6 bases). The V end was cut by 7 bases, the J end by 3 bases, with 10 bases between. The germline V gene has CDR1 SEHNR and CDR2 FQNEAQ (reference sequence). The CDR3 sequence is 12 residues long. CDR3 nucleotide sequence: TGTGCCAGCATGAGGGGAGGCTACGAGCAGTACTTC. Translated: CASMRGGYEQYF.

This chain connects TRBV2 to TRBJ1-5; D uncertain. This CDR3 region has 13 residues. V lost 5 bases and J lost 6, with 11 bases in between. CDR1 SNHLY and CDR2 FYNNEI come from the germline V gene. CDR3 nucleotide sequence: TGTGCCAGCAGTTACGAGAGCGGTCAGCCCCAGCATTTT. Translation gives CASSYESGQPQHF.

The chain is built from TRBV29-1 and TRBJ2-7, with 7 bases lining up with TRBD1. Trimming at V came to 7 bases and at J to 2 bases, leaving 8 bases not matched to a gene. Germline lookup yields CDR1 SQVTM and CDR2 ANQGSEA. The CDR3 is 13 amino acids. The CDR3 coding sequence is TGCAGCGCATCCAGGGGGTATCCCTACGAGCAGTACTTC. It is translated as CSASRGYPYEQYF.

V usage is TRBV6-5 and J usage is TRBJ1-5; D is undetermined. The CDR3 covers 14 residues. Deletions cut 2 bases from V and 3 bases from J, with 8 bases between. Germline loops: CDR1 MNHEY, CDR2 SVGAGI. This CDR3 is CASSYLGPNQPQHF. The DNA of the CDR3 is TGTGCCAGCAGTTACCTAGGCCCCAATCAGCCCCAGCATTTT.

The V gene is TRBV15, the J gene TRBJ2-4; TRBD2 matches at 11 bases. The CDR3 contains 16 residues. The germline V gene has CDR1 LNHNV and CDR2 YYDKDF (reference sequence). V trimming: 2 bases; J trimming: 7 bases; junction bases outside the gene matches: 7. The CDR3 region is CATSRSSSGGWNIQYF. The CDR3 nucleotides are TGTGCCACCAGCAGATCTTCTAGCGGGGGGTGGAACATTCAGTACTTC.

The chain carries TRBV19 and TRBJ1-2; no clear D gene. CDR1 and CDR2 from the germline V gene are LNHDA and SQIVND (reference sequence). Trimming took 0 bases from V and 0 from J, leaving 5 bases between them. The CDR3 is made up of 14 amino acids. The CDR3 DNA reads as TGTGCCAGTAGTATAGAAGCATCTAACTATGGCTACACCTTC. Translating gives CASSIEASNYGYTF.

This sequence joins TRBV15 and TRBJ2-3; 9 bases are a match to TRBD2. The CDR3 is made up of 18 amino acids. V shed 0 bases and J 4 bases; nucleotides not matched to a gene: 11. Germline CDR1 LNHNV, CDR2 YYDKDF (reference sequence). The CDR3 DNA reads TGTGCCACCAGCAGAGATTTATGGGCTAGCGGGAAGGCAGATACGCAGTATTTT. Translation: CATSRDLWASGKADTQYF.

The CDR3 is CASSELAGGSETQYF. CDR3 nucleotide sequence: TGTGCCAGCAGTGAACTAGCGGGGGGTTCTGAGACCCAGTACTTC. V and J are TRBV2 and TRBJ2-5, with TRBD2 matching over 11 bases. The CDR3 loop spans 15 amino acids. Germline V gives CDR1 SNHLY, CDR2 FYNNEI. The ends lost 2 bases at V and 5 bases at J; junction bases unmatched: 4. The full variable domain, with the rest looked up from reference TRBV2 and TRBJ2-5, is EPEVTQTPSHQVTQMGQEVILRCVPISNHLYFYWYRQILGQKVEFLVSFYNNEISEKSEIFDDQFSVERPDGSNFTLKIRSTKLEDSAMYFCASSELAGGSETQYFGPGTRLLVL.

The CDR3 loop reads CASSNTGYGYTF. The CDR3 nucleotides are TGTGCCAGTAGTAATACAGGGTATGGCTACACCTTC. This chain connects TRBV19 to TRBJ1-2; D is possibly TRBD1 (6 bases). The germline V gene has CDR1 LNHDA and CDR2 SQIVND (reference sequence). Between the trimmed V and J ends, which lost 4 bases and 5 bases, there was a span of 8 bases. The CDR3 loop spans 12 amino acids. The variable domain in full, with the rest retrieved from reference TRBV19 and TRBJ1-2, is DGGITQSPKYLFRKEGQNVTLSCEQNLNHDAMYWYRQDPGQGLRLIYYSQIVNDFQKGDIAEGYSVSREKKESFPLTVTSAQKNPTAFYLCASSNTGYGYTFGSGTRLTVV.